This TCR beta chain was identified in a study of vaccination and CD4 T cells after COVID-19. As for the study in general: Each convalescent patient was PCR positive for SARS-CoV-2 on nasal swab; nine cases were mild and one severe. Stimulation used overlapping spike peptides from SARS-CoV-2, HCoV-NL63, HCoV-OC43 and HCoV-229E.

At the Johns Hopkins FTIC core, DNA taken from cultured CD4+ T cells was sequenced by way of the Oncomine TCR Beta short-read assay. TCRdb fed the PCR reads into MiXCR, producing one record per CDR3 protein. The sample shows around 17,000 distinct CDR3 sequences, around two fifths of them seen only once. This clonotype was seen once. Its antigen remains unidentified. V lost 5 bases, J lost 5 bases, and 13 bases lay in between. Germline V gene lookup returns CDR1 SGHAT and CDR2 FQNNGV. This CDR3 contains 14 residues. The treatment here: approximately nine-day PBMC culture with coronavirus spike peptide pools or control peptides (ViraFEST assay). Antigen-specific T cell expansion with peptide pools preceded TCR sequencing in the ViraFEST approach.

This rearrangement joins TRBV11-2 to TRBJ2-1; TRBD2 is a possible D gene (5 bases). The sequenced material came from CD4+ T cells from blood, cultured in vitro. This TCR was recovered from a human donor who had recovered from COVID-19. Here the CDR3 DNA reads TGTGCCAGCAGCGACGGACTCCGTAACAATGAGCAGTTCTTC. Protein sequence: CASSDGLRNNEQFF.